This T cell receptor beta chain was found in a study of cytomegalovirus exposure and HLA in healthy donors. It was with 60 Vbeta and 13 Jbeta primers that the PCR ran. Only in-frame clones appear in the TCRdb table, and some are missing; sequencing was by immunoSEQ multiplex PCR. The repertoire holds 120,000 to 150,000 clones, with under 90% as singletons. Findings of the study overall: A missense DCLRE1C variant was associated with V- and J-gene trimming of TCR beta chains in a later analysis, and an independent cohort replicated the association. Only CMV serostatus was available as immune exposure information. A reported reduction in N-insertions relative to the 666-donor mean was seen in an Asian-associated ancestry cluster in a later analysis. Indistinguishable V segments such as TRBV6-2 and TRBV6-3 were excluded.

The CDR3 sequence is 13 residues long. V lost 2 bases and J 3 bases, leaving 7 bases between the germline ends. Per the germline V gene, CDR1 is SGHTA and CDR2 is FQGTGA. Concerning this clone itself: Its antigen remains unknown.

This chain links TRBV7-3 with TRBJ1-1; D gene uncertain. This clonotype was obtained from a boy between 2 and 10 years old in good health and CMV-seronegative. The sequencing input was PBMCs. This chain's CDR3 is CASSLQADTEAFF. CDR3 nucleotides: TGTGCCAGCAGCTTACAAGCTGACACTGAAGCTTTCTTT.